Sequencing of this T cell receptor beta chain was carried out in a study of blood T cell repertoires in COVID-19. Across the whole study: PBMCs, B-cell-depleted T cells, or T cells provided the cDNA or gDNA that made up the material.

Original processing notes: Amplifying reference gene primers gave estimates of nucleated cell counts. The data were produced by immunoSEQ multiplex PCR, yet TCRdb's version contains in-frame clones alone and is incomplete. Clone size and V and J calls were adopted from that table, with D and trimming inferred from the DNA. The sample includes 65,000 or so clones, roughly 87% of them seen just once. A few counts support this clone. The CDR3 length is 15 residues. Deletions cut 2 bases from V and 0 bases from J, with 7 bases between. The germline V gene encodes CDR1 SGHAT and CDR2 FQNNGV. The sample comprised peripheral blood. The genes are TRBV11-2 and TRBJ2-2; a possible D gene is TRBD1 (5 bases). The TCR originated in a human donor with acute or convalescent COVID-19. The donor label of this sample is uncertain. CDR3 region: CASSLPGTNTGELFF. The CDR3 DNA is TGTGCCAGCAGCTTACCAGGGACGAACACCGGGGAGCTGTTTTTT.